This entry describes one T cell receptor beta chain. Its antigen is not identified. The data were obtained in a study of shared clonotypes between healthy human individuals. Study-wide results and caveats: Read depth was anticipated to influence clonotype sharing among donors.

Recent acute infections and vaccinations were absent in the healthy HIV-negative adult donors. The table came from immunoSEQ multiplex PCR; TCRdb's copy has only in-frame clones and leaves some out. This table has over 2 million clones, 85% to 95% appearing once. This TCR was sampled from a man aged 18 to 29 in good health. Some clones in this sample may be carry-over from other donors' samples. Material for sequencing was naive CD4+ T cells from PBMCs. Subset of the sample: CD45RA+ positively selected.

The CDR3 bases are TGTGCCAGCAGGTCCCCGGGACATTATGGCTACACCTTC. It yields the protein CASRSPGHYGYTF. J is TRBJ1-2 and V is TRBV6-5; a possible D gene is TRBD1 (6 bases). Per the germline V gene, CDR1 is MNHEY and CDR2 is SVGAGI. V shed 6 bases and J shed 5 bases, with 13 bases lying between them. The CDR3 covers 13 residues.